The 17 T cell receptor beta chains listed next were all sequenced from one sample in a study of blood T cell repertoires in COVID-19. Data came from immunoSEQ multiplex PCR; TCRdb stores just in-frame clones and leaves some out. In the table there are 150,000 to 200,000 clones, around 80% of which are singletons. The sample taken for sequencing was peripheral blood. These receptors all stem from a man in his sixties with active or convalescent COVID-19.

J is TRBJ2-5 and V is TRBV10-3; 8 bases line up with TRBD1. Per germline, CDR1 ENHRY and CDR2 SYGVKD. J lost 5 bases, V lost 0 bases, and 8 bases had no gene match. The CDR3 sequence is 16 residues long. Written as DNA, the CDR3 is TGTGCCATCAGTGAGTCAGGGACAGGTACCTCGGAGACCCAGTACTTC. The encoded protein is CAISESGTGTSETQYF.

This sequence joins TRBV2 and TRBJ1-5, with D unresolved. CDR1 is SNHLY and CDR2 is FYNNEI in the germline V gene. Trimming removed 4 bases from V and 9 bases from J, with 16 bases in between. There are 14 residues in the CDR3. CDR3 residues: CASSASSRLGPQHF. As DNA, the CDR3 is TGTGCCAGCAGTGCTTCGTCGCGTCTAGGGCCCCAGCATTTT.

The CDR3 sequence is CASSLLSAGANNEQFF. The CDR3 bases are TGCGCCAGCAGCTTGTTGTCCGCGGGAGCGAACAATGAGCAGTTCTTC. The chain couples TRBV5-1 to TRBJ2-1, with TRBD2 identical over 7 bases. The CDR3 is 16 amino acids. J gave up 5 bases and V 1 base, and 9 bases lay outside the gene matches. Per the germline V gene, CDR1 is SGHRS and CDR2 is YFSETQ.

CDR3 region: CASSQPGRRGESNEQFF. The CDR3 coding sequence is TGCGCCAGCAGCCAACCAGGGCGCAGGGGGGAGAGCAATGAGCAGTTCTTC. This rearrangement joins TRBV4-1 to TRBJ2-1, with TRBD1 as a possible D gene (7 bases). Germline assignment: CDR1 MGHRA and CDR2 YSYEKL. This CDR3 comprises 17 residues. Trimming removed 2 bases at V and 6 bases at J, with 20 bases between.

The chain is built from TRBV4-2 and TRBJ2-2, with a tentative D call TRBD2 (6 bases). Germline CDR1 is LGHNA and CDR2 is YNFKEQ. This CDR3 spans 17 amino acids. With 1 base removed from V and 0 bases from J, the gap between germline ends came to 12 bases. CDR3 DNA sequence: TGTGCCAGCAGCCAAGCAGGAGGGGTATCGAACACCGGGGAGCTGTTTTTT. Translation gives CASSQAGGVSNTGELFF.

This chain connects TRBV11-2 to TRBJ1-1; D possibly corresponds to TRBD1 (6 bases). V was pared by 1 base and J by 3 bases, with 12 bases between. CDR3 length: 15 amino acids. In germline, CDR1 is SGHAT, CDR2 FQNNGV. The CDR3 reads CASSLVGGPDTEAFF. The CDR3 DNA reads as TGTGCCAGCAGCTTAGTGGGGGGGCCTGACACTGAAGCTTTCTTT. Full variable domain (outside the CDR3, taken from reference TRBV11-2 and TRBJ1-1): EAGVAQSPRYKIIEKRQSVAFWCNPISGHATLYWYQQILGQGPKLLIQFQNNGVVDDSQLPKDRFSAERLKGVDSTLKIQPAKLEDSAVYLCASSLVGGPDTEAFFGQGTRLTVV.

V gene TRBV5-1 combines with J gene TRBJ2-3; TRBD2 aligns across 8 bases. In germline, CDR1 is SGHRS, CDR2 YFSETQ. Trimming took 7 bases from V and 3 from J; bases not matched to a gene: 10. This CDR3 contains 15 residues. The CDR3 spells CASVHTGGSTDTQYF. CDR3 sequence (DNA): TGCGCCAGCGTCCATACGGGAGGGAGTACAGATACGCAGTATTTT. Complete variable domain (other parts from reference TRBV5-1 and TRBJ2-3): KAGVTQTPRYLIKTRGQQVTLSCSPISGHRSVSWYQQTPGQGLQFLFEYFSETQRNKGNFPGRFSGRQFSNSRSEMNVSTLELGDSALYLCASVHTGGSTDTQYFGPGTRLTVL.

V usage is TRBV19 and J usage is TRBJ1-1; maybe TRBD1 (5 bases). Germline CDR1 is LNHDA and CDR2 is SQIVND (reference sequence). V was shortened by 7 bases and J by 5 bases, with 17 bases between the two germline ends. The CDR3 extends over 14 amino acids. The CDR3 is CASMRGVARTEAFF. The DNA for the CDR3 is TGTGCCAGTATGCGGGGCGTCGCTAGGACTGAAGCTTTCTTT.

This sequence joins TRBV19 and TRBJ1-1; D not certain. V gave up 5 bases and J gave up 2 bases, with 12 bases separating them. CDR3 size: 14 residues. Germline CDR1 reads LNHDA; CDR2 reads SQIVND (reference sequence). Here the CDR3 reads CASSPRLLNTEAFF. In nucleotides, the CDR3 is TGTGCCAGTAGTCCCAGGCTTTTAAACACTGAAGCTTTCTTT.

The chain carries TRBV5-4 and TRBJ2-1; 11 bases are a match to TRBD2. J was trimmed by 7 bases and V by 0 bases; bases with no gene match: 3. There are 15 residues in the CDR3. Germline V gene data show CDR1 as SGHNT and CDR2 as YYREEE (reference sequence). The CDR3 DNA reads as TGTGCCAGCAGCTTGGTTAGCGGGGGGGCAAATGAGCAGTTCTTC. This codes for CASSLVSGGANEQFF. The complete variable domain, with remaining parts taken from reference TRBV5-4 and TRBJ2-1, reads ETGVTQSPTHLIKTRGQQVTLRCSSQSGHNTVSWYQQALGQGPQFIFQYYREEENGRGNFPPRFSGLQFPNYSSELNVNALELDDSALYLCASSLVSGGANEQFFGPGTRLTVL.

This clone has only a few counts. V is TRBV19 and J is TRBJ2-5, with 15 bases matching TRBD2. The length of the CDR3 is 19 residues. Germline-derived CDR1 and CDR2 are LNHDA and SQIVND (reference sequence). V trimming: 3 bases; J trimming: 1 base; junction bases outside the gene matches: 9. The CDR3 region has the DNA TGTGCCAGTAGTATTGGACTAGCGGGAGGGCTTTTAGCCCAAGAGACCCAGTACTTC. Protein: CASSIGLAGGLLAQETQYF.

This chain links TRBV5-5 with TRBJ2-5, with 9 bases aligning to TRBD2. This CDR3 has 14 amino acids. In germline, CDR1 is SGHKS, CDR2 YYEKEE (reference sequence). The V and J ends lost 0 bases and 5 bases, in that order; junction bases with no gene match: 2. The CDR3 is CASSLELAGETQYF. Here the CDR3 DNA reads TGTGCCAGCAGCTTGGAGCTAGCGGGGGAGACCCAGTACTTC.

The J gene is TRBJ2-7, the V gene TRBV5-1, with 8 nucleotides matching TRBD2. CDR3 length: 14 residues. Germline loops: CDR1 SGHRS, CDR2 YFSETQ. Losses at the gene ends were 2 bases for V and 6 bases for J; bases not matched to a gene: 7. The CDR3 coding sequence is TGCGCCAGCAGCTTTGGACTAGCTGATCTCGAGCAGTACTTC. Residues: CASSFGLADLEQYF.

V is TRBV10-3 and J is TRBJ1-4; no clear D gene. Looked up from germline, CDR1 is ENHRY and CDR2 is SYGVKD. Trimming pared 10 bases from V and 5 bases from J, leaving 14 bases between. This CDR3 has 13 amino acids. The CDR3 DNA reads TGTGCCACCCGTCCTGTCGTAAATGAAAAACTGTTTTTT. It yields the protein CATRPVVNEKLFF.

The chain uses TRBV6-5 and TRBJ2-5; D is possibly TRBD1 (6 bases). Germline V gene data show CDR1 as MNHEY and CDR2 as SVGAGI. Trimming took 6 bases from V and 3 from J, leaving 8 bases between them. CDR3 length equals 12 residues. CDR3 DNA: TGTGCCAGCAGGTGGGACAAAGAGACCCAGTACTTC. Protein sequence: CASRWDKETQYF.

This clone was counted a few times. The chain employs TRBV7-6 and TRBJ2-3; the match to TRBD2 covers 10 bases. Trimming removed 4 bases from V and 1 base from J; junction bases left unmatched: 2. Germline lookup yields CDR1 SGHVS and CDR2 FNYEAQ. This CDR3 is 15 amino acids long. The CDR3 region is CASSSLAGGTDTQYF. CDR3 nucleotide sequence: TGTGCCAGCAGCTCGCTAGCGGGGGGCACAGATACGCAGTATTTT.

The chain employs TRBV11-3 and TRBJ2-1; D is possibly TRBD2 (5 bases). The germline CDR1 and CDR2 sequences are SGHNT and YENEEA. V was clipped by 4 bases and J by 8 bases, with 12 bases between them. The CDR3 loop spans 13 amino acids. The CDR3 region has the DNA TGTGCCAGCAGCTCTCCTCCGGGGTATGAGCAGTTCTTC. Encoded protein: CASSSPPGYEQFF.